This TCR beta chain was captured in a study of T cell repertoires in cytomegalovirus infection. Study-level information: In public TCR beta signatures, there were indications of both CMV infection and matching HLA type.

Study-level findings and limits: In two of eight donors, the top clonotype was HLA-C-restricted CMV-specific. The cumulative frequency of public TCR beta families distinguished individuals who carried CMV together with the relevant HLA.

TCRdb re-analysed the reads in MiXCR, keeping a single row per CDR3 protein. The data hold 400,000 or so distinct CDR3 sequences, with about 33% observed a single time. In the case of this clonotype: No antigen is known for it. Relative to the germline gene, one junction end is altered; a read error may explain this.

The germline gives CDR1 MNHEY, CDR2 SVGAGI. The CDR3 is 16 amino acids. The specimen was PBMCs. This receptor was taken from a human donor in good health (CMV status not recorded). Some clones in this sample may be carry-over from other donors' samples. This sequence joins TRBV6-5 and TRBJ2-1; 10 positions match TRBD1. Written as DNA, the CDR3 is TGTGCCAGCAGTTACTCGGGACAGGGGTCCTACGATGAGCAGTTCTTC. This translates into CASSYSGQGSYDEQFF.